The clone carrying this T cell receptor (beta chain) was seen more than once but under ten times. Its antigen is not known. This sample is drawn from a study of radiation and T cells in renal cell carcinoma. Study-wide results and limits: Top 100 clonotypes averaged approximately 50% in irradiated versus approximately 45% in nephrectomy-only tumors. From baseline, blood top tumor clonotypes peaked at 2 weeks post-radiation.

Treatment indicated: 15 Gy SBRT to primary tumor, nephrectomy 4 weeks later. Nephrectomy followed 15 Gy stereotactic body radiation by 4 weeks. The germline V and J ends were trimmed by 3 bases and 1 base, with 6 bases remaining between them. Looked up from germline, CDR1 is SEHNR and CDR2 is FQNEAQ (reference sequence). CDR3 length equals 13 residues. TCRdb keeps only in-frame clones here, not all; method: immunoSEQ multiplex PCR. The sample carries around 15,000 clones, roughly 50% recorded once. The material was tumor tissue, obtained from a patient whose treatment included radiotherapy and nephrectomy. The TCR sequence derives from a woman in her fifties or sixties with renal cell carcinoma. The chain employs TRBV7-9 and TRBJ1-1; D gene ambiguous. CDR3 nucleotide sequence: TGTGCCAGCAGCTTCTCCGGGAACACTGAAGCTTTCTTT. Protein: CASSFSGNTEAFF.